This T cell receptor (beta chain) was retrieved from a study of shared clonotypes between healthy human individuals. CD45RO-negative, CCR7-positively selected cells formed the naive CD8 fraction, excluding terminally differentiated effector memory CD45RA+ cells. V lost 1 base, J lost 0 bases, and 11 bases lay in between. Germline V gene sequence: CDR1 SGHNT, CDR2 YYREEE (reference sequence). This CDR3 spans 16 amino acids. The assay was immunoSEQ multiplex PCR, and TCRdb's table has in-frame clones only and misses some. Of under 1 million clones listed, 80% to 95% are singletons. V gene TRBV5-4 combines with J gene TRBJ2-1; D gene uncertain. The sequenced sample consisted of naive CD8+ T cells sorted from blood. The receptor's source is a man aged 30-40 years in good health. This CDR3 reads CASSLMGASSYNEQFF. CDR3 coding DNA: TGTGCCAGCAGCTTGATGGGCGCCAGCTCCTACAATGAGCAGTTCTTC. Combining the CDR3 with reference TRBV5-4 and TRBJ2-1 gives the whole variable domain ETGVTQSPTHLIKTRGQQVTLRCSSQSGHNTVSWYQQALGQGPQFIFQYYREEENGRGNFPPRFSGLQFPNYSSELNVNALELDDSALYLCASSLMGASSYNEQFFGPGTRLTVL.